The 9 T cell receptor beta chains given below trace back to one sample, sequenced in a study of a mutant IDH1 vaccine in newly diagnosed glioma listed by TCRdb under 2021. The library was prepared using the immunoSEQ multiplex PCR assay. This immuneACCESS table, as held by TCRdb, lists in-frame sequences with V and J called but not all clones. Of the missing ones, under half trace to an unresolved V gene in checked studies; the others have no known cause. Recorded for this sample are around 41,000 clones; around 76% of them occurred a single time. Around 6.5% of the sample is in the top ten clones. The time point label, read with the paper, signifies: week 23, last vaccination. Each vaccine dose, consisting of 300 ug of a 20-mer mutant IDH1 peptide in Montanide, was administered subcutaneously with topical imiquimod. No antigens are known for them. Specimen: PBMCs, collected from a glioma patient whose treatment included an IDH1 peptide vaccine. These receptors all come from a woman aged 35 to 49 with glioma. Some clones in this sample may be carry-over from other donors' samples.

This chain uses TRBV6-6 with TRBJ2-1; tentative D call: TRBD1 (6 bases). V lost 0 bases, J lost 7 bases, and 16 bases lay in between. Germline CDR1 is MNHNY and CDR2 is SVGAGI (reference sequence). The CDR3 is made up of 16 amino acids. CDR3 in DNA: TGTGCCAGCAGTTACTCAGTGGGGGCGGTTTGGAATGAGCAGTTCTTC. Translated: CASSYSVGAVWNEQFF.

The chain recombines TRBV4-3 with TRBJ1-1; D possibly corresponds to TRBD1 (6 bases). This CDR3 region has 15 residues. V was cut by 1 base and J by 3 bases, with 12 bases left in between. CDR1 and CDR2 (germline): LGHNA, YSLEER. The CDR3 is CASSQGAGADTEAFF. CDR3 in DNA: TGCGCCAGCAGCCAAGGGGCAGGGGCGGACACTGAAGCTTTCTTT.

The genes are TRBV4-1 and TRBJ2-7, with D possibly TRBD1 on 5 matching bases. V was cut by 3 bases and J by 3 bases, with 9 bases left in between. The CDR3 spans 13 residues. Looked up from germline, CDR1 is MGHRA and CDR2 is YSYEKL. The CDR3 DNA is TGCGCCAGCAGCCAGGCGGACAACTACGAGCAGTACTTC. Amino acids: CASSQADNYEQYF.

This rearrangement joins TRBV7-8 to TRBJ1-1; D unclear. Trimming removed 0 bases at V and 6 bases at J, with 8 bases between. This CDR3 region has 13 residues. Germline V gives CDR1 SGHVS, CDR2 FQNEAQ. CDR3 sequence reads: CASSLAEHPEAFF. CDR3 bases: TGTGCCAGCAGCTTAGCCGAACACCCTGAAGCTTTCTTT.

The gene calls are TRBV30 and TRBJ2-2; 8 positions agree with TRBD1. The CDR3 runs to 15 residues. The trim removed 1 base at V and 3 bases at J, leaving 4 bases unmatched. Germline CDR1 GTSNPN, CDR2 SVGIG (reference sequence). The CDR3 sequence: CAWSASDRDTGELFF. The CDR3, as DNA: TGTGCCTGGAGTGCATCGGACAGGGACACCGGGGAGCTGTTTTTT.

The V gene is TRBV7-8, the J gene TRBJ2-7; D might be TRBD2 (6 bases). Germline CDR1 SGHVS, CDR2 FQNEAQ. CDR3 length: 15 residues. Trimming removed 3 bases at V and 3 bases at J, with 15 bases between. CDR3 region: CASSFHSGQDYEQYF. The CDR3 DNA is TGTGCCAGCAGCTTCCACAGCGGGCAGGACTACGAGCAGTACTTC.

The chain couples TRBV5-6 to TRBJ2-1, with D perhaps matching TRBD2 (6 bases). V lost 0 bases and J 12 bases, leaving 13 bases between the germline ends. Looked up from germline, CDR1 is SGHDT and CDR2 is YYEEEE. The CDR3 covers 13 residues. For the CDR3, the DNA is TGTGCCAGCAGCTTGGCCGCGGGGCTGGGGCAGTTCTTC. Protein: CASSLAAGLGQFF.

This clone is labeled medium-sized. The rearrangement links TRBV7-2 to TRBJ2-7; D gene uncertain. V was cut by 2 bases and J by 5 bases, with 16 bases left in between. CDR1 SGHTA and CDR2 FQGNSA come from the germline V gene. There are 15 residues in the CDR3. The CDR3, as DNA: TGTGCCAGCAGCTTACTGGGTCGGACGATCGACGAGCAGTACTTC. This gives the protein CASSLLGRTIDEQYF.

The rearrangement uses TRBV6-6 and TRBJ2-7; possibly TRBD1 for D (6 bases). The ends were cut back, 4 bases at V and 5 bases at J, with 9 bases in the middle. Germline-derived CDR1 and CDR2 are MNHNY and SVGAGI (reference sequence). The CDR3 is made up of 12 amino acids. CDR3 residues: CASSSAGDEQYF. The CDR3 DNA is TGTGCCAGCAGTTCCGCAGGGGACGAGCAGTACTTC.